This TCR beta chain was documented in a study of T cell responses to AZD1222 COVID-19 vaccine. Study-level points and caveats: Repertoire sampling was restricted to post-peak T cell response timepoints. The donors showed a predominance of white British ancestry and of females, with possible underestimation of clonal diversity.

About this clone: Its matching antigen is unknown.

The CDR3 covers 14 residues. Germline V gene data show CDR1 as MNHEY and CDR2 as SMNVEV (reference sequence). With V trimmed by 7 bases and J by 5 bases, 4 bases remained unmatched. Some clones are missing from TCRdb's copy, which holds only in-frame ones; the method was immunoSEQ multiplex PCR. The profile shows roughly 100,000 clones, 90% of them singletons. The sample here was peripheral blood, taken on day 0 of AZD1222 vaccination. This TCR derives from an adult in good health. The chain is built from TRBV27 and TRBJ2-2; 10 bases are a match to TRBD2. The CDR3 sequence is CASTLAGVTGELFF. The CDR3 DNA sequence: TGTGCCAGCACCCTAGCGGGGGTGACCGGGGAGCTGTTTTTT.